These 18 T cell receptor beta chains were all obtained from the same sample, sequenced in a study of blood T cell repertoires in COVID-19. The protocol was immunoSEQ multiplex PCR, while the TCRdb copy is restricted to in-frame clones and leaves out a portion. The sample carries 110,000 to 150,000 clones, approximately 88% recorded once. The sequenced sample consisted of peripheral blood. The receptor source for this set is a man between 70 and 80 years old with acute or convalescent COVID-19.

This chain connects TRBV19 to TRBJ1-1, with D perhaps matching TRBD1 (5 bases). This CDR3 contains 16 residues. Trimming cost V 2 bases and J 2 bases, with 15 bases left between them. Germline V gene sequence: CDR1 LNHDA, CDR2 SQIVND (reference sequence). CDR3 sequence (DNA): TGTGCCAGTAGTATACTTTGGGAGGGACCTAACACTGAAGCTTTCTTT. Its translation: CASSILWEGPNTEAFF.

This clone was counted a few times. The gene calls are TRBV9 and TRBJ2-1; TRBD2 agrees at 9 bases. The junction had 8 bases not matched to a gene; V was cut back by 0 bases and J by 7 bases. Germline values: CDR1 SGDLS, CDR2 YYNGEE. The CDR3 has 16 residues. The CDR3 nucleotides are TGTGCCAGCAGCGTAGGTGGCAGCGGGGGGAGGAATGAGCAGTTCTTC. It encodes CASSVGGSGGRNEQFF.

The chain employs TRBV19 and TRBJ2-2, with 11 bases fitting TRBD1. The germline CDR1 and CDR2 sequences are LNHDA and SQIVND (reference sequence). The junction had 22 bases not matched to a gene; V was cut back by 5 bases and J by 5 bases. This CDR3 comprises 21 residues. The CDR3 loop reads CASSPARDRGLLASLTGELFF. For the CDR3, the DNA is TGTGCCAGTAGTCCTGCCCGGGACAGGGGGTTGCTAGCCTCCTTAACCGGGGAGCTGTTTTTT.

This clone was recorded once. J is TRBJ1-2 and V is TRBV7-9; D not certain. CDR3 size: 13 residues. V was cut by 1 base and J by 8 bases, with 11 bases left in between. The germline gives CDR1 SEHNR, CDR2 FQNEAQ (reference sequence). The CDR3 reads CASSLERDRGYTF. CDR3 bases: TGTGCCAGCAGCTTAGAACGGGATCGGGGCTACACCTTC.

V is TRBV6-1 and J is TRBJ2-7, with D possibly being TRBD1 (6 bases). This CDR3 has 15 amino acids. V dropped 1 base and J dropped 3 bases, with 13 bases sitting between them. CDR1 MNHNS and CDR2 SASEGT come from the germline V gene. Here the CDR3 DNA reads TGTGCCAGCAGTGAAGACAGGGTAGCTTTCTACGAGCAGTACTTC. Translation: CASSEDRVAFYEQYF.

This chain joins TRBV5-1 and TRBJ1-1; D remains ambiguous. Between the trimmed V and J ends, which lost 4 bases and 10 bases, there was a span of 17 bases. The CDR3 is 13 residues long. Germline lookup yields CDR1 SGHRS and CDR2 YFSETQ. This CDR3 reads CASSPGRRNRAFF. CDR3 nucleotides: TGCGCCAGCAGCCCTGGCCGTCGAAACAGAGCTTTCTTT.

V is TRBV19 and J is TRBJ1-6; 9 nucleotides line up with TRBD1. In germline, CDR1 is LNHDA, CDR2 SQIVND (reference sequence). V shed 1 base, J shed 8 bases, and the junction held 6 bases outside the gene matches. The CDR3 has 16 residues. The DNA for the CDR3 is TGTGCCAGTAGTATAGGCGACGGGACAGGGTATTCACCCCTCCACTTT. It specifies CASSIGDGTGYSPLHF.

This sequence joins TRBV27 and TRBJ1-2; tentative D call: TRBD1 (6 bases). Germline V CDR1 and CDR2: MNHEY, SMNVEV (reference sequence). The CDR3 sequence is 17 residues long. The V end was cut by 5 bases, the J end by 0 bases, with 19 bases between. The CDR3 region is CASSLRAPTGSNYGYTF. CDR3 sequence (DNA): TGTGCCAGCAGTCTCCGAGCCCCGACAGGATCTAACTATGGCTACACCTTC.

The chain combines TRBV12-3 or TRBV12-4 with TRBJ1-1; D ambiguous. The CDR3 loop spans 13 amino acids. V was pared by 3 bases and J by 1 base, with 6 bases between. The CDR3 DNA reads TGTGCCAGCAGTTTTCGCGCGAACACTGAAGCTTTCTTT. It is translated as CASSFRANTEAFF.

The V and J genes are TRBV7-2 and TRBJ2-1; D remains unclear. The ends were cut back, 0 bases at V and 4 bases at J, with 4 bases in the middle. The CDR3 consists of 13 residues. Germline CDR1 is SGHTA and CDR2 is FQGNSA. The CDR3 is CASSLAQYNEQFF. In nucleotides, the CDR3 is TGTGCCAGCAGCTTAGCCCAGTACAATGAGCAGTTCTTC. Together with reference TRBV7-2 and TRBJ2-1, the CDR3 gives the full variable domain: GAGVSQSPSNKVTEKGKDVELRCDPISGHTALYWYRQSLGQGLEFLIYFQGNSAPDKSGLPSDRFSAERTGGSVSTLTIQRTQQEDSAVYLCASSLAQYNEQFFGPGTRLTVL.

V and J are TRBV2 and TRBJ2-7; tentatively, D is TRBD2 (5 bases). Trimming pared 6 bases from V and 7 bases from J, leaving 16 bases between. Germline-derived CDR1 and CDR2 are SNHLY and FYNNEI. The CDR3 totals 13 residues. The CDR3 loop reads CASSGNPTGEQYF. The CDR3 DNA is TGTGCCAGCAGCGGAAATCCGACGGGAGAGCAGTACTTC.

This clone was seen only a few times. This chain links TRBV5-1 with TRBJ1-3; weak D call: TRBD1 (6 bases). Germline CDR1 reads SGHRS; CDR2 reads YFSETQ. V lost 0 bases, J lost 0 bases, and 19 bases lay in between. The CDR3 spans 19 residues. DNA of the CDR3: TGCGCCAGCAGCTTGGGTCCGCAGGGGACCCTACACTCTGGAAACACCATATATTTT. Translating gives CASSLGPQGTLHSGNTIYF.

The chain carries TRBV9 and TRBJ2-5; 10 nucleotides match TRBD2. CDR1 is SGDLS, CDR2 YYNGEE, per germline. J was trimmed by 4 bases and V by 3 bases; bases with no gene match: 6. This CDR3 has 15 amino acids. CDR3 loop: CASSASGGARETQYF. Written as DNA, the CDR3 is TGTGCCAGCAGCGCCAGCGGGGGGGCCAGAGAGACCCAGTACTTC.

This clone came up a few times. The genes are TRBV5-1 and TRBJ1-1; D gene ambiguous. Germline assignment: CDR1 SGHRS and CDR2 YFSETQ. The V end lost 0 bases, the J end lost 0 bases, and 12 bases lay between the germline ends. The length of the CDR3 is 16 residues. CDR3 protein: CASSLESVNMNTEAFF. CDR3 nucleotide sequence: TGCGCCAGCAGCTTGGAGTCAGTTAACATGAACACTGAAGCTTTCTTT.

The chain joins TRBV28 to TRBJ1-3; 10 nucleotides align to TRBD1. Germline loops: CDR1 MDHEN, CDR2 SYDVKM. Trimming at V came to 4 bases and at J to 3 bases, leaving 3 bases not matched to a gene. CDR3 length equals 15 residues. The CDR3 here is CASSSGQGYGNTIYF. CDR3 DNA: TGTGCCAGCAGTTCGGGACAGGGGTATGGAAACACCATATATTTT.

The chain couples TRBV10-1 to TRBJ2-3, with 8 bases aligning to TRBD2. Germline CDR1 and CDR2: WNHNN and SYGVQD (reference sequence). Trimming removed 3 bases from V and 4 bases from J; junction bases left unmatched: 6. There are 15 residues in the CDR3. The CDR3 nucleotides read TGCGCCAGCAGTGACGGCGGGGGGCCCCCAGATACGCAGTATTTT. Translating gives CASSDGGGPPDTQYF.

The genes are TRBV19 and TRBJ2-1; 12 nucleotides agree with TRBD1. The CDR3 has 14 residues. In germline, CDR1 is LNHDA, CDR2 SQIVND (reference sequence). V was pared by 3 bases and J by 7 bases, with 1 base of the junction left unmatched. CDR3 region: CASSMGQGANEQFF. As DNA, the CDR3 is TGTGCCAGTAGTATGGGACAGGGGGCGAATGAGCAGTTCTTC.

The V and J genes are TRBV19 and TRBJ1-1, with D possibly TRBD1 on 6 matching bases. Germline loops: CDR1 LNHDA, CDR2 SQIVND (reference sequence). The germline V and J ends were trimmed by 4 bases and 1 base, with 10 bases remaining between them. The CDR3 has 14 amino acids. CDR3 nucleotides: TGTGCCAGTAGTACCGGGACACCGAACACTGAAGCTTTCTTT. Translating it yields CASSTGTPNTEAFF.